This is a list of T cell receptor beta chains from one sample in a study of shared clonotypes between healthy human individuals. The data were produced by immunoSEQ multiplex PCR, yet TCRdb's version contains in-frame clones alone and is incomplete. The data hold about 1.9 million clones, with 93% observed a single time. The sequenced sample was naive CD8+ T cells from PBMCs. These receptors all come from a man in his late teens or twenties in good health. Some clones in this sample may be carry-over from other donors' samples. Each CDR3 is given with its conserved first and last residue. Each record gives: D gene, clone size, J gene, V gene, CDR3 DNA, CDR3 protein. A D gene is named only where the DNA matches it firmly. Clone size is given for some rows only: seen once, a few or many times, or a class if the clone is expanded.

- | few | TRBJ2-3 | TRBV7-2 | TGTGCCAGCAGCTTCACAGATACGCAGTATTTT | CASSFTDTQYF
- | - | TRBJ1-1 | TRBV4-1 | TGCGCCAGCAGCCAAGATTGGGGGGATCTGAACACTGAAGCTTTCTTT | CASSQDWGDLNTEAFF
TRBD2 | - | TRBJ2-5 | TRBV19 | TGTGCCAGTAGAGGCGGGAGTTTCGAGACCCAGTACTTC | CASRGGSFETQYF
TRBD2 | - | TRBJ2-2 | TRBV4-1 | TGCGCCAGCAGCCAAGCGACTAGCGTTAACACCGGGGAGCTGTTTTTT | CASSQATSVNTGELFF
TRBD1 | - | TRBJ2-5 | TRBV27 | TGTGCCACCAGGGACAGCCAAGAGACCCAGTACTTC | CATRDSQETQYF
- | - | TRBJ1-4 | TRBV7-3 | TGTGCCAGCCCTGCAACTAATGAAAAACTGTTTTTT | CASPATNEKLFF
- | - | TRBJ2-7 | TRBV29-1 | TGCAGCGTTGAGGGGGGCGGTCCGGGAGGCAGCTCCTACGAGCAGTACTTC | CSVEGGGPGGSSYEQYF
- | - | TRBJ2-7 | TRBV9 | TGTGCCAGCAGCCAAGGGCAGACCTCTTCCTACGAGCAGTACTTC | CASSQGQTSSYEQYF
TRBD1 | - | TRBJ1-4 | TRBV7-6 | TGTGCCAGCAGCTTAAGGGACAGCCCAAATGAAAAACTGTTTTTT | CASSLRDSPNEKLFF
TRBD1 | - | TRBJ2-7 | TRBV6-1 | TGTGCCAGCAGTGAGAACAGGGGTACCTATATATCCTACGAGCAGTACTTC | CASSENRGTYISYEQYF
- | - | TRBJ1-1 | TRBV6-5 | TGTGCCAGCAGTCCCGGACGGAACACTGAAGCTTTCTTT | CASSPGRNTEAFF
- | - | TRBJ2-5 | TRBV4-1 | TGCGCCAGCAGCCCCATCGGGCCGAGACAAGAGACCCAGTACTTC | CASSPIGPRQETQYF
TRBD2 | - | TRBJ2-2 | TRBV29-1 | TGCAGCGTTTTAGCGGGGGGGAACACCGGGGAGCTGTTTTTT | CSVLAGGNTGELFF
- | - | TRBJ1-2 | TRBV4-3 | TGCGCCAGCAGCCAAGCGGGGGACGGTGCTGATGGCTACACCTTC | CASSQAGDGADGYTF
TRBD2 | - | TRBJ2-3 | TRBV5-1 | TGCGCCAGCAGCTTCCCGGGAGGGCCCGCAGATACGCAGTATTTT | CASSFPGGPADTQYF
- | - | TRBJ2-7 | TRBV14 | TGTGCCAGCAGCCAGAGAAACTTGGACGTTTCCTACGAGCAGTACTTC | CASSQRNLDVSYEQYF
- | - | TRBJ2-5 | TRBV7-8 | TGTGCCAGCAGCTCCCGGGACTTAGCTCAAGAGACCCAGTACTTC | CASSSRDLAQETQYF
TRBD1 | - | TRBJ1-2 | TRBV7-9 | TGTGCCAGCAGTGGACAGGTCAGAGGCTACACCTTC | CASSGQVRGYTF
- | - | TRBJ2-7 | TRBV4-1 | TGCGCCAGCAGCTCGCGAGACAGCTACGAGCAGTACTTC | CASSSRDSYEQYF
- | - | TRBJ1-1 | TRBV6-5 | TGTGCCAGCAGTTCCCCCTATTCCGAGGGGAACACTGAAGCTTTCTTT | CASSSPYSEGNTEAFF
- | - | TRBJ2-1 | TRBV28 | TGTGCCAGCAGCCCTCGCCGGTACAATGAGGGGGTGTTCTTC | CASSPRRYNEGVFF
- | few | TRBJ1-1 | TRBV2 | TGTGCCAGCAAACCCCAGACAGGCATGAACACTGAAGCTTTCTTT | CASKPQTGMNTEAFF
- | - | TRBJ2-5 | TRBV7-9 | TGTGCCAGCAGCTTAGCTCTCCGCGGGACAAAAGAGACCCAGTACTTC | CASSLALRGTKETQYF
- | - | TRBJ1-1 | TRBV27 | TGTGCCAGCAGTTTACTAATGGGGGGCCGGGGGAACACTGAAGCTTTCTTT | CASSLLMGGRGNTEAFF
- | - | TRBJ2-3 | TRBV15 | TGTGCCACCACCGACAGGCCCGACACAGATACGCAGTATTTT | CATTDRPDTDTQYF
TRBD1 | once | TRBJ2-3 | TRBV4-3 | TGCGCCAGCAGCTTTCGGGGCAGGGGGAGCACAGATACGCAGTATTTT | CASSFRGRGSTDTQYF
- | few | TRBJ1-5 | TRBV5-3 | TGTGCCAGAAGCCTAACAGGACAGCCCCAGCATTTT | CARSLTGQPQHF
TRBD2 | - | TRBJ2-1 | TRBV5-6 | TGTGCCAGCAGCTCCCCTGCGGGAGGTATCAGTGAGCAGTTCTTC | CASSSPAGGISEQFF
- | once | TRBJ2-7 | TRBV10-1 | TGCGCCAGCAGTGGCGGCCTAAGCTCCTACGAGCAGTACTTC | CASSGGLSSYEQYF
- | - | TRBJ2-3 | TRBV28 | TGTGCCAGCAGCCGCATAGCGTCTAGCACAGATACGCAGTATTTT | CASSRIASSTDTQYF
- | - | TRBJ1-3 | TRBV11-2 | TGTGCCAGCAGCCGAAATCAGGGGTCTGGAAACACCATATATTTT | CASSRNQGSGNTIYF
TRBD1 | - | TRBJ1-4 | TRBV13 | TGTGCCAGCAGCCTCACCCAGGGGGAAGCAAGTGAAAAACTGTTTTTT | CASSLTQGEASEKLFF
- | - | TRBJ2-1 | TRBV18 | TGTGCCAGCTCACTATCCCCCGGGACACCAACTAACAATGAGCAGTTCTTC | CASSLSPGTPTNNEQFF
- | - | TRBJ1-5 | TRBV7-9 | TGTGCCAGCAGCTTAGGGGCAGCTTGGGAGCCCCAGCATTTT | CASSLGAAWEPQHF
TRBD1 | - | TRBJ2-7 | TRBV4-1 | TGCGCCAGCAACCCGGGACAGGGGGCGGGGGAGCAGTACTTC | CASNPGQGAGEQYF
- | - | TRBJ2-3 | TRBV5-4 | TGTGCCAGCAGCCGAGCGACGTCACGGGGGCCGGGAGATACGCAGTATTTT | CASSRATSRGPGDTQYF
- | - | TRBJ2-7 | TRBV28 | TGTGCCAGCAGCCGGACAGCCTATGAGCAGTACTTC | CASSRTAYEQYF
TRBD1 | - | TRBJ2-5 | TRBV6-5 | TGTGCCAGCAAAGGGGGGGACAGGGGGATAGAGACCCAGTACTTC | CASKGGDRGIETQYF
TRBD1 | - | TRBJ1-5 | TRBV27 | TGTGCCAGCAGTTTACAGGGGGCCGTTAGCGTGGATCAGCCCCAGCATTTT | CASSLQGAVSVDQPQHF
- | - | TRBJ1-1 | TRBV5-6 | TGTGCCAGCAGCTTGGGGGGATACGACACTGAAGCTTTCTTT | CASSLGGYDTEAFF
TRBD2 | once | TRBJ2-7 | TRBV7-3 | TGTGCCAGCAGCTCCGTTAGCGGGAGGGACTTATTCCCCGAGCAGTACTTC | CASSSVSGRDLFPEQYF
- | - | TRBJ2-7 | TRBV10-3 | TGTGCCATCAGTCCGGGACTTAGCTACGAGCAGTACTTC | CAISPGLSYEQYF
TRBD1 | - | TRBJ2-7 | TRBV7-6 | TGTGCCAGCAGCTTGGGACAGGGCCAAACCTACGAGCAGTACTTC | CASSLGQGQTYEQYF
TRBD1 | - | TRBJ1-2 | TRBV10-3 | TGTGCCATCAGTGAGTCGGGGACAGGCTCATATGGCTACACCTTC | CAISESGTGSYGYTF
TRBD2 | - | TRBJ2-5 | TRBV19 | TGTGCCAGTAGTATTTATAGCGGGAGAGGAGAGACCCAGTACTTC | CASSIYSGRGETQYF
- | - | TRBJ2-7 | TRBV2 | TGTGCCAGCAGGGCTGCCACTACCTACGAGCAGTACTTC | CASRAATTYEQYF
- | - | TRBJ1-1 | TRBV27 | TGTGCCAGCAGTTTTGGCATGAACACTGAAGCTTTCTTT | CASSFGMNTEAFF